The rows below give T cell receptor beta chains drawn from one sample of a study of CD8 T cells in Susac syndrome. One entry per CDR3 protein, called by TCRdb with MiXCR from the immunoSEQ multiplex PCR reads. The profile shows about 110,000 distinct CDR3 sequences, roughly 95% of them singletons. Material: CD8+ T cells from PBMCs. These receptors all stem from a human donor with Susac syndrome. CDR3s include the opening cysteine and the closing phenylalanine or tryptophan. A D gene is named only where the DNA matches it firmly. For some rows the clone size is stated as once, few or many, or as a class when expanded; others skip it.

clone_size: once
j_call: TRBJ1-5
v_call: TRBV20-1
d_call: .
cdr3_nt: TGCAGTGCTACCTGGGGGCTAGGTAGCAATCAGCCCCAGCATTTT
cdr3_aa: CSATWGLGSNQPQHF

clone_size: .
j_call: TRBJ2-5
v_call: TRBV12-3/TRBV12-4
d_call: .
cdr3_nt: TGTGCCAGCAGTTTAGCCCTGGCGGGGCAAAAAGAGACCCAGTACTTC
cdr3_aa: CASSLALAGQKETQYF

clone_size: .
j_call: TRBJ2-1
v_call: TRBV5-1
d_call: TRBD2
cdr3_nt: TGCGCCAGCAGCTCAGTAGCGGGGGGGCCTTACAATGAGCAGTTCTTC
cdr3_aa: CASSSVAGGPYNEQFF

clone_size: .
j_call: TRBJ2-5
v_call: TRBV12-5
d_call: .
cdr3_nt: TGTGCTAGTGGGGACCCGGTGGGTGAAGAGACCCAGTACTTC
cdr3_aa: CASGDPVGEETQYF

clone_size: once
j_call: TRBJ1-1
v_call: TRBV9
d_call: .
cdr3_nt: TGTGCCAGCAGCGCGACAACAAAGAACACTGAAGCTTTCTTT
cdr3_aa: CASSATTKNTEAFF

clone_size: .
j_call: TRBJ2-3
v_call: TRBV11-2
d_call: .
cdr3_nt: TGTGCCAGCAGCTTAGTCACGGGGGGCGTAGATACGCAGTATTTT
cdr3_aa: CASSLVTGGVDTQYF

clone_size: .
j_call: TRBJ2-1
v_call: TRBV13
d_call: TRBD2
cdr3_nt: TGTGCCAGCAGCTTGGAGGCCGGGGGGGCCAATGGTGAGCAGTTCTTC
cdr3_aa: CASSLEAGGANGEQFF

clone_size: .
j_call: TRBJ2-1
v_call: TRBV7-9
d_call: TRBD1
cdr3_nt: TGTGCCAGCAGGGGGACAGGGTTGTACAATGAGCAGTTCTTC
cdr3_aa: CASRGTGLYNEQFF

clone_size: .
j_call: TRBJ2-5
v_call: TRBV7-2
d_call: TRBD2
cdr3_nt: TGTGCCAGCAGCTTGCTTGATAGCGGGCGAGAGACCCAGTACTTC
cdr3_aa: CASSLLDSGRETQYF

clone_size: once
j_call: TRBJ1-2
v_call: TRBV27
d_call: TRBD1
cdr3_nt: TGTGCCAGCAGTTCAGGGACAGGGTCCTATGGCTACACCTTC
cdr3_aa: CASSSGTGSYGYTF

clone_size: .
j_call: TRBJ2-1
v_call: TRBV2
d_call: .
cdr3_nt: TGTGCCAGCTCGGCGGCAGGGGGGGACAGGTTCTTC
cdr3_aa: CASSAAGGDRFF

clone_size: .
j_call: TRBJ1-2
v_call: TRBV25-1
d_call: .
cdr3_nt: TGTGCCAGCAGTGCCCGACAGGATGGGTATGGCTACACCTTC
cdr3_aa: CASSARQDGYGYTF

clone_size: .
j_call: TRBJ1-2
v_call: TRBV12-3/TRBV12-4
d_call: .
cdr3_nt: TGTGCCAGCAGGAGCAGGGTTATCGGCTACACCTTC
cdr3_aa: CASRSRVIGYTF

clone_size: .
j_call: TRBJ2-7
v_call: TRBV20-1
d_call: .
cdr3_nt: TGCAGTGCTACGAGGATTGGACAGAGATCCTACGAGCAGTACTTC
cdr3_aa: CSATRIGQRSYEQYF

clone_size: .
j_call: TRBJ2-5
v_call: TRBV7-2
d_call: TRBD1
cdr3_nt: TGTGCCAGCAGCTTGGGACAGGGGGCGAGAGAGACCCAGTACTTC
cdr3_aa: CASSLGQGARETQYF

clone_size: .
j_call: TRBJ1-3
v_call: TRBV15
d_call: TRBD1
cdr3_nt: TGTGCCACCAGCCATGACAGGGGCTCTGGAAACACCATATATTTT
cdr3_aa: CATSHDRGSGNTIYF

clone_size: .
j_call: TRBJ1-2
v_call: TRBV12-5
d_call: TRBD1
cdr3_nt: TGTGCTAGTGGTAAATCGGGACAGGGGTTCTATGGCTACACCTTC
cdr3_aa: CASGKSGQGFYGYTF

clone_size: .
j_call: TRBJ2-3
v_call: TRBV9
d_call: .
cdr3_nt: TGTGCCAGCAGCGTAGTGGCGGGGGATACGCAGTATTTT
cdr3_aa: CASSVVAGDTQYF

clone_size: once
j_call: TRBJ2-7
v_call: TRBV2
d_call: TRBD1
cdr3_nt: TGTGCCAGCAGTCAACTCCCACCAGGGACAGGGGGTGACGAGCAGTACTTC
cdr3_aa: CASSQLPPGTGGDEQYF

clone_size: .
j_call: TRBJ1-2
v_call: TRBV3-1
d_call: .
cdr3_nt: TGTGCCAGCAGCCAGACGACACGTCTCGACTATGGCTACACCTTC
cdr3_aa: CASSQTTRLDYGYTF

clone_size: once
j_call: TRBJ2-1
v_call: TRBV12-3/TRBV12-4
d_call: .
cdr3_nt: TGTGCCAGCAGTCCTGCGCTGAGCCATGAGCAGTTCTTC
cdr3_aa: CASSPALSHEQFF

clone_size: .
j_call: TRBJ1-1
v_call: TRBV29-1
d_call: .
cdr3_nt: TGCAGCGTTGTCATGGACACTGAAGCTTTCTTT
cdr3_aa: CSVVMDTEAFF

clone_size: .
j_call: TRBJ2-1
v_call: TRBV12-3/TRBV12-4
d_call: .
cdr3_nt: TGTGCCAGCAGACTAGGATACAATGAGCAGTTCTTC
cdr3_aa: CASRLGYNEQFF

clone_size: .
j_call: TRBJ2-5
v_call: TRBV4-1
d_call: .
cdr3_nt: TGCGCCAGCAGCCAAGAGAATCAAGAGACCCAGTACTTC
cdr3_aa: CASSQENQETQYF

clone_size: once
j_call: TRBJ2-2
v_call: TRBV7-8
d_call: .
cdr3_nt: TGTGCCAGCAGAAACACCGGGGAGCTGTTTTTT
cdr3_aa: CASRNTGELFF

clone_size: .
j_call: TRBJ2-7
v_call: TRBV27
d_call: .
cdr3_nt: TGTGCCAGCAATCACTTTCGGGAAGGGACAACCTACGAGCAGTACTTC
cdr3_aa: CASNHFREGTTYEQYF

clone_size: .
j_call: TRBJ2-6
v_call: TRBV9
d_call: .
cdr3_nt: TGTGCCAGCAGCGTGGGCTCTGGGGCCAACGTCCTGACTTTC
cdr3_aa: CASSVGSGANVLTF

clone_size: .
j_call: TRBJ2-2
v_call: TRBV6-5
d_call: .
cdr3_nt: TGTGCCAGCAGTTACTCGATGAGGTTCTACAACACCGGGGAGCTGTTTTTT
cdr3_aa: CASSYSMRFYNTGELFF

clone_size: .
j_call: TRBJ1-5
v_call: TRBV9
d_call: TRBD1
cdr3_nt: TGTGCCAGCAGCGTAGCTGGACAGGTCAATCAGCCCCAGCATTTT
cdr3_aa: CASSVAGQVNQPQHF

clone_size: .
j_call: TRBJ2-7
v_call: TRBV4-2
d_call: TRBD2
cdr3_nt: TGTGCCAGCAGCCAAGAATGGGGGGGAGCCTACGAGCAGTACTTC
cdr3_aa: CASSQEWGGAYEQYF

clone_size: once
j_call: TRBJ2-7
v_call: TRBV13
d_call: TRBD2
cdr3_nt: TGTGCCAGCAGCCCCACCGGGACTAGCGGGGGCCCCCGAGGGTACGAGCAGTACTTC
cdr3_aa: CASSPTGTSGGPRGYEQYF

clone_size: .
j_call: TRBJ2-1
v_call: TRBV13
d_call: TRBD1
cdr3_nt: TGTGCCAGCAGCTTAGAAGAAAACAGGGGGCGGAATGAGCAGTTCTTC
cdr3_aa: CASSLEENRGRNEQFF

clone_size: .
j_call: TRBJ2-5
v_call: TRBV7-9
d_call: .
cdr3_nt: TGTGCCAGCAGCTTAGAGCCTGGATCCAGATATCCCGAGACCCAGTACTTC
cdr3_aa: CASSLEPGSRYPETQYF

clone_size: .
j_call: TRBJ1-1
v_call: TRBV3-1
d_call: .
cdr3_nt: TGTGCCAGCAGCCAAGATAGATGGAGGACTGAAGCTTTCTTT
cdr3_aa: CASSQDRWRTEAFF

clone_size: .
j_call: TRBJ1-2
v_call: TRBV9
d_call: TRBD1
cdr3_nt: TGTGCCAGCAGCGCAGGGGGCGGTCTCTATGGCTACACCTTC
cdr3_aa: CASSAGGGLYGYTF

clone_size: .
j_call: TRBJ2-5
v_call: TRBV12-3/TRBV12-4
d_call: .
cdr3_nt: TGTGCCAGCAGTTCCAATCCCCCGACTACCAACCAAGAGACCCAGTACTTC
cdr3_aa: CASSSNPPTTNQETQYF

clone_size: .
j_call: TRBJ1-2
v_call: TRBV27
d_call: .
cdr3_nt: TGTGCCAGCAAAGATCGGGAAAGGGGTGGCTACACCTTC
cdr3_aa: CASKDRERGGYTF

clone_size: .
j_call: TRBJ1-6
v_call: TRBV20-1
d_call: TRBD1
cdr3_nt: TGCAGTGCTAGAGATCAGAGGGGGCTAGATTATTCACCCCTCCACTTT
cdr3_aa: CSARDQRGLDYSPLHF

clone_size: .
j_call: TRBJ2-7
v_call: TRBV3-1
d_call: .
cdr3_nt: TGTGCCAGCAGCTTTAGAGGTTACGAGCAGTACTTC
cdr3_aa: CASSFRGYEQYF

clone_size: .
j_call: TRBJ1-5
v_call: TRBV19
d_call: .
cdr3_nt: TGTGCCAGTAGTAGGGGGATCGAGCGGGGTCAGCCCCAGCATTTT
cdr3_aa: CASSRGIERGQPQHF

clone_size: .
j_call: TRBJ2-7
v_call: TRBV9
d_call: .
cdr3_nt: TGTCAGGTGGGCTCGGAGCGTAGGAGGGCGGGGGCCACCTACGAGCAGTACTTC
cdr3_aa: CQVGSERRRAGATYEQYF

clone_size: .
j_call: TRBJ1-2
v_call: TRBV9
d_call: .
cdr3_nt: TGTGCCAGCAGCGTAGCCTCAGCAGGACCCGGGGATGGCTACACCTTC
cdr3_aa: CASSVASAGPGDGYTF

clone_size: .
j_call: TRBJ2-1
v_call: TRBV10-3
d_call: .
cdr3_nt: TGTGCCATCAGTGAGGGGGTTAGCTCCTACAATGAGCAGTTCTTC
cdr3_aa: CAISEGVSSYNEQFF

clone_size: .
j_call: TRBJ2-5
v_call: TRBV4-1
d_call: .
cdr3_nt: TGCGCCAGCAGCCAAGTGGCAGATCAAGAGACCCAGTACTTC
cdr3_aa: CASSQVADQETQYF

clone_size: .
j_call: TRBJ1-1
v_call: TRBV19
d_call: .
cdr3_nt: TGTGCCAGTAGTATCTACGGGAACACTGAAGCTTTCTTT
cdr3_aa: CASSIYGNTEAFF

clone_size: .
j_call: TRBJ1-3
v_call: TRBV7-9
d_call: TRBD1
cdr3_nt: TGTGCCAGCGACAGGGGGCCGGGAAACACCATATATTTT
cdr3_aa: CASDRGPGNTIYF

clone_size: .
j_call: TRBJ2-1
v_call: TRBV6-5
d_call: .
cdr3_nt: TGTGCCAGCAGTTACCACGAGCGCGATGAGCAGTTCTTC
cdr3_aa: CASSYHERDEQFF

clone_size: .
j_call: TRBJ2-2
v_call: TRBV15
d_call: TRBD2
cdr3_nt: TGTGCCACCGCCGGGAGCGGGGGGACGAACACCGGGGAGCTGTTTTTT
cdr3_aa: CATAGSGGTNTGELFF

clone_size: .
j_call: TRBJ2-5
v_call: TRBV29-1
d_call: .
cdr3_nt: TGCAGCGTTGAACGTCAGGGGGGCGAGACCCAGTACTTC
cdr3_aa: CSVERQGGETQYF

clone_size: .
j_call: TRBJ2-3
v_call: TRBV11-2
d_call: TRBD2
cdr3_nt: TGTGCCAGCAGCTTAGACCCTAGCGGGGGGGATACGCAGTATTTT
cdr3_aa: CASSLDPSGGDTQYF

clone_size: .
j_call: TRBJ2-3
v_call: TRBV6-5
d_call: TRBD2
cdr3_nt: TGTGCCAGCAGTTATTCCCCCGCTAGCGGGGTGACAGATACGCAGTATTTT
cdr3_aa: CASSYSPASGVTDTQYF

clone_size: .
j_call: TRBJ2-3
v_call: TRBV20-1
d_call: .
cdr3_nt: TGCAGTGCTAGGAGGAACAGGCTAAGCACAGATACGCAGTATTTT
cdr3_aa: CSARRNRLSTDTQYF

clone_size: .
j_call: TRBJ2-1
v_call: TRBV25-1
d_call: TRBD1
cdr3_nt: TGTGCCAGCAGTGAGGGGACAGGGTTCGGGGAGCAGTTCTTC
cdr3_aa: CASSEGTGFGEQFF

clone_size: .
j_call: TRBJ2-1
v_call: TRBV7-3
d_call: .
cdr3_nt: TGTGCCAGCAGCTTTGGGAACAATGAGCAGTTCTTC
cdr3_aa: CASSFGNNEQFF

clone_size: .
j_call: TRBJ2-2
v_call: TRBV27
d_call: .
cdr3_nt: TGTGCCAGCAGTTCACAGCTGCCCGGGGAGCTGTTTTTT
cdr3_aa: CASSSQLPGELFF

clone_size: .
j_call: TRBJ1-4
v_call: TRBV5-1
d_call: TRBD1
cdr3_nt: TGCGCCAGCAGCTCGACAGGGACCGCAACTAATGAAAAACTGTTTTTT
cdr3_aa: CASSSTGTATNEKLFF

clone_size: once
j_call: TRBJ1-1
v_call: TRBV16
d_call: .
cdr3_nt: TGTGCCAGCAGCCAAACGAGGGCGCAGACTGAAGCTTTCTTT
cdr3_aa: CASSQTRAQTEAFF

clone_size: .
j_call: TRBJ2-3
v_call: TRBV29-1
d_call: .
cdr3_nt: TGCAGCGTTGAAGATAGGATAAGCACAGATACGCAGTATTTT
cdr3_aa: CSVEDRISTDTQYF

clone_size: .
j_call: TRBJ2-3
v_call: TRBV20-1
d_call: TRBD1
cdr3_nt: TGCAGTGCTAGAGACCCCGGGACAGGGGGCTCAGATACGCAGTATTTT
cdr3_aa: CSARDPGTGGSDTQYF

clone_size: .
j_call: TRBJ2-2
v_call: TRBV7-9
d_call: TRBD1
cdr3_nt: TGTGCCAGCAGCACGTCCCGGGACAGGGGGTCGAACACCGGGGAGCTGTTTTTT
cdr3_aa: CASSTSRDRGSNTGELFF